The next 7 T cell receptor beta chains were all read from a single sample in a study of blood T cells in healthy people across ages. Using a J-beta primer mix together with a sample-barcoded 5' primer, a second PCR was run for about 7 to 12 cycles. TCRdb redid the calling of the 5' RACE reads with MiXCR, one entry per CDR3 protein. The sample has about 680,000 distinct CDR3 sequences; about 52% are singletons. The sequencing sample was made of blood. These receptors originate from a woman in her sixties or seventies in good health.

This clonotype has ten or more counts. The rearrangement joins TRBV11-1 to TRBJ2-7; tentatively, D is TRBD1 (6 bases). Germline CDR1 SGHAT, CDR2 FQDESV (reference sequence). The CDR3 extends over 16 amino acids. Trimming took off 3 bases at V and 3 bases at J, with 18 bases between the two ends. The CDR3, as DNA: TGTGCCAGCAGCTTTTCGACAGGACCCTCAGGCTACGAGCAGTACTTC. Its protein is CASSFSTGPSGYEQYF.

V is TRBV27 and J is TRBJ1-4; D may be TRBD1 (5 bases). This CDR3 region has 15 residues. Germline V gives CDR1 MNHEY, CDR2 SMNVEV (reference sequence). V shed 4 bases and J shed 4 bases, with 13 bases lying between them. The CDR3: CASSSQGLSNEKLFF. CDR3 nucleotides: TGTGCCAGCAGTTCTCAGGGACTTAGTAATGAAAAACTGTTTTTT.

The gene calls are TRBV24-1 and TRBJ2-5; D possibly corresponds to TRBD2 (7 bases). This CDR3 region has 15 residues. Germline V gives CDR1 KGHDR, CDR2 SFDVKD. V shed 9 bases and J shed 3 bases, with 19 bases lying between them. The CDR3 protein is CATAMAGAPKETQYF. The CDR3 DNA sequence: TGTGCCACCGCTATGGCGGGGGCCCCTAAAGAGACCCAGTACTTC.

This chain joins TRBV12-3 or TRBV12-4 and TRBJ2-4; 7 bases are shared with TRBD1. The J segment lost 4 bases and the V segment lost 9 bases, leaving 9 bases of the junction unmatched. The CDR3 consists of 14 residues. The CDR3 DNA follows: TGTGCCAGTTCCTACAGGGGAGCTAAAAACATTCAGTACTTC. Amino acids: CASSYRGAKNIQYF.

This clonotype was counted ten times or more. This chain joins TRBV7-2 and TRBJ2-7, with 13 bases that match TRBD2. Unmatched junction bases numbered 3, after V lost 5 bases and J lost 2 bases. This CDR3 region has 15 residues. The V gene's germline CDR1 is SGHTA and CDR2 FQGNSA. CDR3 sequence (DNA): TGTGCCAGCAGCCTCGGGACTAGCGGGACCTACGAGCAGTACTTC. It yields the protein CASSLGTSGTYEQYF. The variable domain in full, completed from reference TRBV7-2 and TRBJ2-7, reads GAGVSQSPSNKVTEKGKDVELRCDPISGHTALYWYRQSLGQGLEFLIYFQGNSAPDKSGLPSDRFSAERTGGSVSTLTIQRTQQEDSAVYLCASSLGTSGTYEQYFGPGTRLTVT.

The V gene is TRBV7-6, the J gene TRBJ2-5; D might be TRBD1 (5 bases). TRBJ2-7 explains the end of the DNA better; the J call may be wrong. Germline V gives CDR1 SGHVS, CDR2 FNYEAQ. This CDR3 region has 13 residues. The CDR3 protein is CASSPTEAYEQYF. The CDR3 region has the DNA TGTGCCAGCAGCCCGACAGAAGCCTACGAGCAGTACTTC.

This clonotype was detected once. The genes are TRBV7-9 and TRBJ2-2, with D unresolved. Germline CDR1 SEHNR, CDR2 FQNEAQ (reference sequence). This CDR3 contains 15 residues. Trimming cost V 5 bases and J 3 bases, with 13 bases left between them. CDR3 amino acids: CASSVSRRDTGELFF. CDR3 in DNA: TGTGCCAGCAGCGTCTCACGCCGGGACACCGGGGAGCTGTTTTTT.